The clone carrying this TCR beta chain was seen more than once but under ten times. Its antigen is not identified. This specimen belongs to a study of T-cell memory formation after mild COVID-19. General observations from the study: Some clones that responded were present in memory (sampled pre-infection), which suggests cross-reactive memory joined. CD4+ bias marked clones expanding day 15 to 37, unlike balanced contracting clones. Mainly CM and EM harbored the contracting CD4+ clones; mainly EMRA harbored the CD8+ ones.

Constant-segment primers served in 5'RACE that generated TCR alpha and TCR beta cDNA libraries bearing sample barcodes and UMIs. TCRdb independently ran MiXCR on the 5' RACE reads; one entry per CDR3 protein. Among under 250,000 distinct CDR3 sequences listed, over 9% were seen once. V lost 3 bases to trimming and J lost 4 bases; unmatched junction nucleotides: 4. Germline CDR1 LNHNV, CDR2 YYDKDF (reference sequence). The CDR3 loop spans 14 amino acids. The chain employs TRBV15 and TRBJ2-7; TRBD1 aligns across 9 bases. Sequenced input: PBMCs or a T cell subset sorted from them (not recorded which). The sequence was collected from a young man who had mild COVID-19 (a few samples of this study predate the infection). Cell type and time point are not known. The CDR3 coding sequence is TGTGCCACCAGCAGGGACAGGGGATTGTACGAGCAGTACGTC. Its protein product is CATSRDRGLYEQYV.